This T cell receptor (beta chain) was captured by sequencing in a study of blood T cell repertoires in COVID-19. The CDR3 sequence is 15 residues long. Germline values: CDR1 SGHTS, CDR2 YDEGEE. V shed 6 bases and J shed 2 bases, with 15 bases lying between them. Repertoires were generated with immunoSEQ multiplex PCR, while TCRdb's copy carries only in-frame clones and drops some. The data contain some 370,000 clones, around 87% of them singletons. Sequenced sample: peripheral blood. The chain joins TRBV5-8 to TRBJ1-5; tentatively, D is TRBD1 (6 bases). This sequence was found in a woman in her twenties or thirties with COVID-19, enrolled during active disease. The CDR3 loop is CASTPQGRGNQPQHF. As DNA, the CDR3 is TGTGCCAGCACCCCACAGGGCCGGGGCAATCAGCCCCAGCATTTT.